This TCR beta chain was found in a study of OX40 agonist ivuxolimab in advanced cancers. Study overall: Hepatocellular carcinoma, melanoma, renal cell or head and neck cancer was diagnosed in the dose-escalation patients.

Overall study findings and caveats: It was also the case that some nonresponders had low normalized T-cell clonal expansion. In general, CD8+ T cells held more expanded clones than CD4+ did, on average. Among the lowest peripheral clonal expansion occurred in 0.1-3.0 mg/kg partial responders.

The repertoire was sequenced with immunoSEQ multiplex PCR; TCRdb's copy has only in-frame clones and lacks some. The data hold about 63,000 clones, with about four fifths observed a single time. Turning to this clone: The target antigen is unknown.

The sequenced sample was CD4+ or CD8+ T cells sorted from blood, obtained in a trial of the OX40 agonist ivuxolimab. The source of this sequence is an adult with an advanced solid tumor such as melanoma, head and neck, liver or kidney cancer.

CDR3 sequence: CASSGGVTGELFF. The CDR3 nucleotides read TGTGCCAGCAGTGGGGGGGTTACCGGGGAGCTGTTTTTT. The chain has TRBV6-6 and TRBJ2-2; TRBD2 matches at 7 bases. From germline, CDR1 is MNHNY and CDR2 SVGAGI (reference sequence). V trimming: 5 bases; J trimming: 5 bases; junction bases outside the gene matches: 2. CDR3 size: 13 residues.